This T cell receptor (beta chain) was sequenced for a study of blood T cell repertoires in COVID-19. Looking at the study overall: Sources were T cells, B-cell-depleted T cells, or PBMCs; the material itself was cDNA or gDNA.

This clone was observed once. In the source study's methods: The authors estimated nucleated cell counts from reference gene primer amplification. Here immunoSEQ multiplex PCR was the method, and the copy in TCRdb shows in-frame clones only, minus some. The DNA was the basis for D and trimming; V, J and clone size are from that table. The data hold 150,000 to 200,000 clones, with roughly four fifths observed a single time. CDR1 SGHAT and CDR2 FQNNGV come from the germline V gene. V was cut by 3 bases and J by 3 bases, with 5 bases left in between. This CDR3 contains 13 residues. The receptor comes from a woman in her 30s with acute or convalescent COVID-19. Input material: peripheral blood. The chain is built from TRBV11-2 and TRBJ1-4; the D is unclear. This chain's CDR3 is CASSFGPNEKLFF. CDR3 nucleotide sequence: TGTGCCAGCAGCTTTGGGCCTAATGAAAAACTGTTTTTT.